The 6 T cell receptor beta chains below all came from one sample that was sequenced in a study of radiation and T cells in renal cell carcinoma. The table came from immunoSEQ multiplex PCR; TCRdb's copy has only in-frame clones and leaves some out. Of 100,000 to 150,000 clones listed, 80% to 85% are singletons. The sample's time point: baseline pretreatment blood. The treatment denotes: 15 Gy SBRT to primary tumor, nephrectomy 4 weeks later. The sequences come from blood, collected from a patient whose treatment included radiotherapy and nephrectomy. The receptors stem from a woman aged 55-70 years with renal cell carcinoma.

This chain connects TRBV28 to TRBJ2-3, with 12 positions matching TRBD2. With V trimmed by 5 bases and J by 6 bases, 12 bases remained unmatched. This CDR3 comprises 17 residues. Germline V gene lookup returns CDR1 MDHEN and CDR2 SYDVKM. CDR3 sequence: CASSPRVGLAGGDTQYF. The CDR3 DNA follows: TGTGCCAGCAGTCCCAGGGTGGGACTAGCGGGTGGGGATACGCAGTATTTT. The entire variable domain, with the rest obtained from reference TRBV28 and TRBJ2-3, is as follows: DVKVTQSSRYLVKRTGEKVFLECVQDMDHENMFWYRQDPGLGLRLIYFSYDVKMKEKGDIPEGYSVSREKKERFSLILESASTNQTSMYLCASSPRVGLAGGDTQYFGPGTRLTVL.

Comments on this clone: The junction and the germline gene differ at one end; a read error may be behind it. The chain is built from TRBV2 and TRBJ2-7, with 7 nucleotides matching TRBD1. This CDR3 contains 14 residues. Germline V gene lookup returns CDR1 SNHLY and CDR2 FYNNEI. The CDR3 region has the DNA TGTGCCAGCAGTAAAGAGACAGGGTCATTTCCTCTCAACTTC. Protein sequence: CASSKETGSFPLNF.

The chain is built from TRBV11-1 and TRBJ2-3; 9 bases agree with TRBD2. J lost 6 bases, V lost 7 bases, and 5 bases had no gene match. CDR1 and CDR2 (germline): SGHAT, FQDESV (reference sequence). This CDR3 region has 13 residues. The CDR3 region is CASTPAGGDTQYF. The CDR3 DNA sequence: TGTGCCAGCACCCCGGCGGGGGGGGATACGCAGTATTTT.

The chain recombines TRBV7-9 with TRBJ2-1; a weak D match, TRBD2 (6 bases). This CDR3 comprises 13 residues. V lost 5 bases and J 6 bases, leaving 11 bases between the germline ends. CDR1 is SEHNR and CDR2 is FQNEAQ in the germline V gene (reference sequence). CDR3: CASSPRGGNEQFF. CDR3 nucleotide sequence: TGTGCCAGCAGCCCGCGGGGAGGCAATGAGCAGTTCTTC.

V is TRBV5-1 and J is TRBJ2-2, with 7 bases matching TRBD1. V lost 4 bases to trimming and J lost 3 bases; unmatched junction nucleotides: 6. The CDR3 totals 15 residues. Germline V lookup: CDR1 SGHRS, CDR2 YFSETQ. CDR3 in amino acids: CASSPPGTDTGELFF. The DNA for the CDR3 is TGCGCCAGCAGCCCTCCCGGGACAGACACCGGGGAGCTGTTTTTT.

The genes are TRBV28 and TRBJ2-7; the match to TRBD1 covers 11 bases. Germline CDR1 MDHEN, CDR2 SYDVKM. The V segment lost 4 bases and the J segment 3 bases; nucleotides outside the gene matches: 5. The CDR3 consists of 15 residues. CDR3: CASSSSGTGGYEQYF. The CDR3 DNA reads as TGTGCCAGCAGTTCTTCCGGGACAGGGGGCTACGAGCAGTACTTC.